Sequencing of this T cell receptor (beta chain) was carried out in a study of OX40 agonist ivuxolimab in advanced cancers. As for this clone: Antigen specificity is unknown.

Overall study results and limits: Mean expanded clone counts were higher in CD8+ than CD4+ T cells. Certain nonresponders additionally had low normalized T-cell clonal expansion.

Using immunoSEQ multiplex PCR, the repertoire was profiled, and TCRdb retains in-frame clones only, with some absent. In the table there are 75,000 to 100,000 clones, 85% to 90% of which are singletons. Germline V lookup: CDR1 GTSNPN, CDR2 SVGIG (reference sequence). Trimming removed 4 bases from V and 0 bases from J, with 13 bases in between. The CDR3 is 15 residues long. Sequencing used CD4+ or CD8+ T cells sorted from blood, obtained in a trial of the OX40 agonist ivuxolimab. The clonotype was recovered from an adult with an advanced solid tumor such as melanoma, head and neck, liver or kidney cancer. The chain joins TRBV30 to TRBJ1-3; D ambiguous. For the CDR3, the DNA is TGTGCCTGGACCGACGGCGCCAACTCTGGAAACACCATATATTTT. Translation: CAWTDGANSGNTIYF.